Listed below are T cell receptor beta chains from one sample, sequenced in a study of regulatory T cells in long-lasting Graves disease. MiXCR was run by TCRdb on the multiplex PCR reads, yielding one entry per CDR3 protein. Of about 340,000 distinct CDR3 sequences listed, around 19% are singletons. The sequenced sample was peripheral blood mononuclear cells (PBMCs), obtained when the disease was refractory, from a patient treated with antithyroid drugs. The receptors shown here come from a female donor with Graves disease. CDR3s include the opening cysteine and the closing phenylalanine or tryptophan. Each record gives: J gene, V gene, D gene, clone size, CDR3 protein, CDR3 DNA. D genes are given only for firm matches. Not all rows give a size; the values are once, few, many and, for expanded clones, a class.

TRBJ1-6	TRBV7-2	NA	many	CASSLTSPYNSPLHF	TGTGCCAGCAGCTTAACGAGCCCCTATAATTCACCCCTCCACTTT
TRBJ1-1	TRBV20-1	NA	NA	CSGGGGRTEAFF	TGCAGCGGGGGTGGAGGGCGGACTGAAGCTTTCTTT
TRBJ1-1	TRBV30	NA	many	CAWRRGRTEAFF	TGTGCCTGGAGGAGGGGTCGCACTGAAGCTTTCTTT
TRBJ1-2	TRBV11-2	TRBD1	NA	CASSTPRDRVGGYTF	TGTGCCAGCAGCACCCCCCGGGACAGGGTCGGTGGCTACACCTTC
TRBJ2-7	TRBV11-2	NA	many	CASSSLGQGHYEQYF	TGTGCCAGCAGCTCCCTTGGGCAGGGCCACTACGAGCAGTACTTC
TRBJ1-1	TRBV20-1	TRBD1	NA	CSATPGRGGTEAFF	TGCAGTGCTACCCCCGGCAGGGGGGGCACTGAAGCTTTCTTT
TRBJ2-7	TRBV11-2	NA	many	CASGPQVAGEQYF	TGTGCCAGCGGACCTCAGGTGGCGGGCGAGCAGTACTTC
TRBJ1-1	TRBV27	TRBD1	few	CASSLSPGGGTEAFF	TGTGCCAGCAGTTTATCCCCAGGGGGCGGAACTGAAGCTTTCTTT
TRBJ2-5	TRBV15	TRBD2	few	CATSRGGGGPQETQYF	TGTGCCACCAGCAGAGGGGGCGGGGGGCCCCAAGAGACCCAGTACTTC
TRBJ2-5	TRBV18	NA	few	CASSPPSALTQYF	TGTGCCAGCTCACCACCGTCAGCCCTGACCCAGTACTTC
TRBJ2-7	TRBV7-9	NA	NA	CASSLLGPWEQYF	TGTGCCAGCAGCTTACTGGGCCCGTGGGAGCAGTACTTC
TRBJ2-5	TRBV6-1	NA	many	CASRGHLQETQYF	TGTGCCAGCCGAGGACACCTCCAAGAGACCCAGTACTTC
TRBJ1-2	TRBV12-3/TRBV12-4	NA	many	CASSLIANYGYTF	TGTGCCAGCAGTTTAATAGCTAACTATGGCTACACCTTC
TRBJ1-1	TRBV27	TRBD1	once	CASSFRQGSLNRYTEAFF	TGTGCCAGCAGTTTCCGACAGGGTTCATTAAATCGGTACACTGAAGCTTTCTTT
TRBJ1-5	TRBV18	NA	many	CASSPPGPTRPQHF	TGTGCCAGCTCACCACCCGGGCCTACCCGGCCCCAGCATTTT
TRBJ1-2	TRBV12-3/TRBV12-4	NA	many	CASTLGSGGRGYTF	TGTGCCAGCACTCTCGGTAGTGGGGGGAGAGGCTACACCTTC
TRBJ2-1	TRBV11-2	TRBD2	many	CASSLAGGNNEQFF	TGTGCCAGCAGCTTAGCGGGAGGTAACAATGAGCAGTTCTTC
TRBJ1-1	TRBV2	NA	many	CASSQLANTEAFF	TGTGCCAGCAGCCAGCTTGCGAACACTGAAGCTTTCTTT
TRBJ2-2	TRBV24-1	TRBD1	NA	CATSDSTGLYGELFF	TGTGCCACCAGTGATTCGACAGGGTTGTACGGGGAGCTGTTTTTT
TRBJ2-1	TRBV5-1	NA	few	CASSLWSGHPQNEQFF	TGCGCCAGCAGCTTGTGGAGCGGACATCCGCAAAATGAGCAGTTCTTC
TRBJ1-5	TRBV9	TRBD1	few	CASNQGDQPQHF	TGTGCCAGCAACCAGGGGGATCAGCCCCAGCATTTT
TRBJ1-1	TRBV7-2	NA	NA	CASSLITGRWTEAFF	TGTGCCAGCAGCTTAATTACGGGGCGGTGGACTGAAGCTTTCTTT
TRBJ2-7	TRBV4-2	NA	few	CASSQDDRSSYEQYF	TGTGCCAGCAGCCAAGATGACAGGTCCTCCTACGAGCAGTACTTC
TRBJ2-7	TRBV6-9	NA	few	CASSYSSYEQYF	TGTGCCAGCAGTTACAGCTCCTACGAGCAGTACTTC
TRBJ1-4	TRBV27	NA	NA	CASSTVAGVEKLFF	TGTGCCAGCAGTACAGTAGCTGGTGTTGAAAAACTGTTTTTT
TRBJ2-3	TRBV30	NA	NA	CAWSGSDTQYF	TGTGCCTGGAGTGGCAGTGATACGCAGTATTTT
TRBJ2-5	TRBV5-4	NA	NA	CASSLGQGGVTQYF	TGTGCCAGCAGCTTGGGACAGGGCGGGGTGACCCAGTACTTC
TRBJ1-6	TRBV3-1	TRBD1	many	CASSQAGGYSPLHF	TGTGCCAGCAGCCAAGCAGGGGGCTATTCACCCCTCCACTTT
TRBJ2-5	TRBV12-3/TRBV12-4	NA	NA	CASSSTPSTEGTQYF	TGTGCCAGCAGTTCGACCCCCAGCACTGAGGGGACCCAGTACTTC
TRBJ1-1	TRBV7-9	NA	many	CASSLVANTEAFF	TGTGCCAGCAGTTTGGTTGCGAACACTGAAGCTTTCTTT
TRBJ1-1	TRBV7-3	NA	many	CASSSWLGTEAFF	TGTGCCAGCAGCTCCTGGTTGGGCACTGAAGCTTTCTTT
TRBJ1-6	TRBV7-6	TRBD1	many	CASSAEKGQGGSPLHF	TGTGCCAGCAGCGCGGAAAAGGGACAGGGAGGATCCCCCCTCCACTTT
TRBJ1-5	TRBV28	NA	NA	CASSLQLGGNQPQHF	TGTGCCAGCAGTTTACAACTTGGAGGGAATCAGCCCCAGCATTTT
TRBJ1-5	TRBV20-1	TRBD1	many	CSAKTGANSDQPQHF	TGCAGTGCTAAGACAGGGGCCAACTCCGATCAGCCCCAGCATTTT
TRBJ2-6	TRBV7-9	TRBD2	few	CASRPSGRGVDSGANVLTF	TGTGCCAGCAGGCCTAGCGGGAGGGGGGTCGACTCTGGGGCCAACGTCCTGACTTTC
TRBJ1-1	TRBV30	TRBD1	many	CAWSWDRGTEAFF	TGTGCCTGGAGTTGGGACAGGGGCACTGAAGCTTTCTTT
TRBJ1-2	TRBV7-2	NA	many	CASSLDYGYTF	TGTGCCAGCAGCTTAGACTATGGCTACACCTTC
TRBJ2-7	TRBV28	TRBD2	many	CASMKPSGSNEQYF	TGTGCCAGCATGAAGCCTAGCGGGAGCAACGAGCAGTACTTC
TRBJ1-4	TRBV7-9	NA	NA	CASASLRVEKLFF	TGTGCCAGCGCGTCATTGAGGGTTGAAAAACTGTTTTTT
TRBJ2-1	TRBV27	TRBD2	few	CASSFRTSASSYNEQFF	TGTGCCAGCAGTTTCCGGACTAGCGCGAGCTCCTACAATGAGCAGTTCTTC
TRBJ2-7	TRBV20-1	TRBD2	many	CSARGMGVAGEREQYF	TGCAGTGCTAGGGGCATGGGGGTAGCGGGAGAAAGAGAGCAGTACTTC
TRBJ1-6	TRBV20-1	NA	NA	CSARRGGNSPLHF	TGCAGTGCTAGGAGGGGGGGGAATTCACCCCTCCACTTT
TRBJ1-6	TRBV13	NA	many	CASSFYNSPLHF	TGTGCCAGCAGCTTTTATAATTCACCCCTCCACTTT
TRBJ2-7	TRBV6-5	TRBD1	NA	CASSYLGQSRYEQYF	TGTGCCAGCAGTTACCTGGGACAGTCCCGATACGAGCAGTACTTC
TRBJ2-1	TRBV5-1	NA	NA	CASSLGGQTNEQFF	TGCGCCAGCAGCTTGGGCGGACAGACCAATGAGCAGTTCTTC
TRBJ2-7	TRBV29-1	NA	NA	CSVEEGFHEQYF	TGCAGCGTTGAAGAAGGGTTCCACGAGCAGTACTTC
TRBJ1-1	TRBV18	NA	many	CASSLLESTEAFF	TGTGCCAGCTCCCTCCTTGAGTCCACTGAAGCTTTCTTT
TRBJ2-6	TRBV12-3/TRBV12-4	TRBD2	many	CASTPRGSGSTGANVLTF	TGTGCCAGCACTCCCCGAGGTAGCGGGAGTACCGGGGCCAACGTCCTGACTTTC
TRBJ2-5	TRBV7-3	NA	many	CASSPTWGAVGTQYF	TGTGCCAGCAGCCCCACTTGGGGGGCTGTTGGGACCCAGTACTTC
TRBJ1-5	TRBV7-9	NA	NA	CASNGAGQPQHF	TGTGCCAGCAACGGGGCGGGTCAGCCCCAGCATTTT
TRBJ2-2	TRBV13	NA	NA	CASSLARTSPGELFF	TGTGCCAGCAGCTTAGCCAGAACTAGCCCCGGGGAGCTGTTTTTT
TRBJ1-1	TRBV10-3	NA	few	CAISEITYGNTEAFF	TGTGCCATCAGTGAGATTACGTACGGGAACACTGAAGCTTTCTTT
TRBJ2-5	TRBV7-9	TRBD2	many	CASSLILAGVETQYF	TGTGCCAGCAGCTTAATCCTAGCGGGGGTTGAGACCCAGTACTTC
TRBJ2-5	TRBV10-3	NA	NA	CAINRGGDTETQYF	TGTGCCATCAATAGGGGTGGGGATACGGAGACCCAGTACTTC
TRBJ1-1	TRBV10-3	NA	once	CAISESREAFF	TGTGCCATCAGTGAGTCACGTGAAGCTTTCTTT
TRBJ1-6	TRBV11-1	NA	many	CASSLAGQLFSPLHF	TGTGCCAGCAGCTTAGCAGGACAGCTCTTTTCACCCCTCCACTTT
TRBJ1-5	TRBV12-3/TRBV12-4	NA	many	CASSFTRPPQHF	TGTGCCAGCAGTTTTACAAGGCCGCCCCAGCATTTT
TRBJ1-1	TRBV6-1	NA	NA	CASSRWAGMNTEAFF	TGTGCCAGCAGCCGGTGGGCAGGTATGAACACTGAAGCTTTCTTT
TRBJ2-3	TRBV12-3/TRBV12-4	TRBD2	NA	CASSDILAGGTDTQYF	TGTGCCAGCAGCGATATACTAGCGGGAGGCACAGATACGCAGTATTTT
TRBJ1-4	TRBV5-1	TRBD1	few	CASQNKGADEKLFF	TGCGCCAGCCAGAACAAGGGGGCGGATGAAAAACTGTTTTTT